This is a list of T cell receptor beta chains from one sample in a study of T-cell reconstitution after alpha-beta-depleted transplantation in children. TCRdb redid the calling of the PCR reads with MiXCR, one entry per CDR3 protein. The data contain 330,000 or so distinct CDR3 sequences, nearly 8% of them singletons. The sequences come from peripheral blood, collected 360 days after TCRalphabeta/CD19-depleted stem cell transplant. The source of these receptors is a female patient aged 2-9 years who had a stem cell transplant for Fanconi anemia, so the T cells may come from the graft donor. Each CDR3 is given with its conserved first and last residue. The D gene is left open where the match is weak. Size values are once, few and many counts, or a class for expanded clones, and some rows have none.

V	D	size	J	CDR3	DNA
TRBV6-2/TRBV6-3	NA	NA	TRBJ1-5	CASSYRFGTGNQPQHF	TGTGCCAGCAGTTACCGGTTTGGAACAGGGAATCAGCCCCAGCATTTT
TRBV18	TRBD1	NA	TRBJ1-5	CASSLTGLDQPQHF	TGTGCCAGCTCTCTGACAGGGCTGGATCAGCCCCAGCATTTT
TRBV12-3/TRBV12-4	NA	many	TRBJ1-1	CASSFGTEAFF	TGTGCCAGCAGTTTCGGGACTGAAGCTTTCTTT
TRBV29-1	NA	many	TRBJ2-5	CSVRPAGEETQYF	TGCAGCGTCCGCCCGGCCGGGGAAGAGACCCAGTACTTC
TRBV27	NA	many	TRBJ1-1	CASSFRLNAGKAFF	TGTGCCAGCAGTTTTAGGCTCAACGCTGGGAAAGCTTTCTTT
TRBV7-6	TRBD1	few	TRBJ2-2	CACTPGQGATGELFF	TGTGCCTGTACACCGGGACAGGGGGCAACCGGGGAGCTGTTTTTT
TRBV7-9	TRBD1	many	TRBJ2-7	CASSLEGAKGEQYF	TGTGCCAGCAGCTTAGAGGGGGCTAAGGGCGAGCAGTACTTC
TRBV20-1	TRBD2	once	TRBJ2-7	CSARLAGGGEQYF	TGCAGTGCTAGACTAGCGGGGGGAGGCGAGCAGTACTTC
TRBV5-1	NA	many	TRBJ2-1	CASSLRSGGQTYNEQFF	TGCGCCAGCAGCTTAAGATCGGGGGGACAGACATACAATGAGCAGTTCTTC
TRBV3-1	TRBD2	many	TRBJ2-1	CASSLEAGLALYNEQFF	TGTGCCAGCAGCCTCGAAGCGGGACTAGCACTTTACAATGAGCAGTTCTTC